This T cell receptor beta chain stems from a study of cytomegalovirus exposure and HLA in healthy donors. The CDR3 covers 14 residues. With 1 base clipped from V and 7 bases from J, the junction kept 4 bases outside the gene matches. Germline assignment: CDR1 SGHAT and CDR2 FQNNGV. In the PCR, 60 Vbeta and 13 Jbeta primers were used. Sequencing used immunoSEQ multiplex PCR; TCRdb keeps in-frame clones, though not all of them. The sample contains 90,000 to 120,000 clones, about 70% of which appear only once. The rearrangement uses TRBV11-2 and TRBJ1-2; TRBD1 agrees at 9 bases. The TCR sequence derives from a man aged 50-59 years in good health and CMV-seropositive. The material sequenced was PBMCs. DNA of the CDR3: TGTGCCAGCAGCTTAGGAGGGACAGGGTTTGGCTACACCTTC. Its protein product is CASSLGGTGFGYTF.